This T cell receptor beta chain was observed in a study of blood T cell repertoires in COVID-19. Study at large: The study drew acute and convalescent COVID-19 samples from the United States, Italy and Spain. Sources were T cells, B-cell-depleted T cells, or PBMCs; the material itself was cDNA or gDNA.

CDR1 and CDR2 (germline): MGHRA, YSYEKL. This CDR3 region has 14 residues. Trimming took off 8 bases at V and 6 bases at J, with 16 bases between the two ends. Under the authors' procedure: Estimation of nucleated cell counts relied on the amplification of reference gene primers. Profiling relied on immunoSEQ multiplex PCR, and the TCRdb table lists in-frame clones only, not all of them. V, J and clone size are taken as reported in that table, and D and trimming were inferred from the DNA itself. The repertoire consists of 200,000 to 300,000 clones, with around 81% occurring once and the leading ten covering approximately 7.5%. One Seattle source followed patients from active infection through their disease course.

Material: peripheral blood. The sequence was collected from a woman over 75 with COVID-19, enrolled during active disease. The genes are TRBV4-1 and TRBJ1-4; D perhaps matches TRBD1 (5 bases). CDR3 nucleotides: TGCGCCAGCCGCCCCGGGGGTCAGTATGAAAAACTGTTTTTT. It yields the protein CASRPGGQYEKLFF.